Each of the 22 T cell receptor delta chains below was sequenced from the same sample in a study of gamma delta lymphoproliferative disorders and STAT genes. TCRdb re-called the multiplex PCR reads using CATT. Of over a thousand delta-chain clones listed, 2.5% to 3% are singletons. Sequencing used genomic DNA taken from PBMCs of patients and controls. The sample consisted of blood. The source of these receptors is a human donor in good health.

The V gene remains uncalled, whereas the J gene is TRDJ1; no check of the table's D call, TRDD3, against the DNA was made. There are 19 residues in the CDR3. CDR3 loop: CASLCLHPGDPGGSDKLIF. The DNA for the CDR3 is TGTGCTTCATTGTGCCTTCACCCTGGGGATCCCGGCGGCTCCGATAAACTCATCTTT.

Note on this clone: TCRdb's protein, taken from a much larger clone, differs from this DNA's translation at residues 8 and 10, likely owing to a read error; the protein displayed comes from the DNA. The gene calls are TRDV2 and TRDJ1; a weak D match, TRDD2 (5 bases). This CDR3 is built from 18 residues. CDR1 GEAIGNYY and CDR2 EKD come from the germline V gene. Trimming cost V 3 bases and J 3 bases, with 25 bases left between them. CDR3 residues: CACDPLSGPSDGADKLIF. CDR3 sequence (DNA): TGTGCCTGTGACCCCCTGTCGGGGCCTTCGGATGGCGCCGATAAACTCATCTTT.

By share of the sample, this clone is large (0.1 to 1%). The sample contains more than one DNA sequence encoding this CDR3. The chain recombines TRDV2 with TRDJ1; 8 nucleotides match TRDD3. The germline CDR1 and CDR2 sequences are GEAIGNYY and EKD. This CDR3 is built from 16 residues. Trimming cost V 0 bases and J 0 bases; bases outside gene matches: 5. The CDR3 sequence: CACDTLLGVDTDKLIF. Written as DNA, the CDR3 is TGTGCCTGTGACACCCTACTGGGGGTTGACACCGATAAACTCATCTTT.

This clone was seen only a few times. The protein TCRdb gives is from a much larger clone and does not agree with this DNA's translation at residue 12, likely a read error; the protein shown here comes from the DNA. The rearrangement joins TRAV38-2/DV8 to TRDJ1; D gene unclear. Germline CDR1 and CDR2: TSESDYY and QEAYKQQN. The V end lost 0 bases, the J end lost 3 bases, and 18 bases lay between the germline ends. CDR3 size: 17 residues. The chain's CDR3 is CAYRSAEVGVLSDKLIF. Written as DNA, the CDR3 is TGTGCTTATAGGAGCGCGGAAGTCGGGGTCCTCTCCGATAAACTCATCTTT.

In its sample, this clone was seen a few times. A far more abundant clone sits one base away, making this likely a read error. The same CDR3 is also encoded by other DNA sequences in this sample. A J gene of TRDJ3 was called, though the V gene was not; no DNA check was done on the table's D call, TRDD3. This CDR3 comprises 16 residues. The DNA for the CDR3 is TGTGCCGGGGAAGGAGTTAGCTCCTGGGACACCCGGCAGATGTTTTTC. This sequence encodes CAGEGVSSWDTRQMFF.

A remark on this clone: A read error likely explains why the TCRdb protein, taken from a much larger clone, differs from this DNA's translation at residue 4; the protein shown is translated from the DNA. The gene calls are TRDV2 and TRDJ1; 12 bases agree with TRDD3. This CDR3 comprises 18 residues. Germline CDR1 and CDR2: GEAIGNYY and EKD. In nucleotides, the CDR3 is TGTGCCTGTCACACCGTGAGGCTGGGGGATACGTACACCGATAAACTCATCTTT. Its protein product is CACHTVRLGDTYTDKLIF.

Turning to this clone: The protein TCRdb gives is from a much larger clone and does not agree with this DNA's translation at residue 11, likely a read error; the protein shown here comes from the DNA. The J gene is TRDJ1, the V gene TRDV2; D is unresolved. The J gene comes from matching the DNA to germline here; TCRdb lacks it. The V end was cut by 0 bases, the J end by 3 bases, with 19 bases between. Looked up from germline, CDR1 is GEAIGNYY and CDR2 is EKD. The CDR3 spans 17 residues. The CDR3 protein is CACDTVSAGSKSDKLIF. CDR3 nucleotide sequence: TGTGCCTGTGACACCGTGAGCGCAGGATCCAAGTCCGATAAACTCATCTTT.

This clone has a handful of counts. A far larger clone is one base from this, pointing to a likely read error. Different DNA sequences within this sample yield the same CDR3. V usage is TRDV1 and J usage is TRDJ1, with D perhaps matching TRDD2 (6 bases). Trimming took 0 bases from V and 5 from J, leaving 34 bases between them. The CDR3 sequence is 22 residues long. The germline V gene encodes CDR1 TSWWSYY and CDR2 QGS. CDR3 region: CALGELEIPSVYSAWLDDKLIF. The DNA of the CDR3 is TGTGCTCTTGGGGAACTAGAAATCCCTTCCGTATATAGCGCATGGCTAGATGATAAACTCATCTTT.

Turning to this clone: It is likely a read error: a sequence one base away is far more abundant. The sample has other DNA sequences that encode this CDR3 too. This chain joins TRDV1 and TRDJ1, with TRDD3 identical over 11 bases. J lost 0 bases, V lost 6 bases, and 15 bases had no gene match. The CDR3 is 19 residues long. Germline values: CDR1 TSWWSYY, CDR2 QGS. CDR3 nucleotide sequence: TGTGCTCTTGGCCCAGGAACCTACTGGGGGATAAGGTACACCGATAAACTCATCTTT. Amino acid sequence: CALGPGTYWGIRYTDKLIF.

This clone was detected only a few times. This likely reflects a read error, since a far larger clone is one base away. This sample includes further DNA sequences coding for the same CDR3. V and J are TRDV2 and TRDJ1, with TRDD3 identical over 10 bases. This CDR3 is 20 amino acids long. Trimming removed 3 bases from V and 3 bases from J; junction bases left unmatched: 21. Per the germline V gene, CDR1 is GEAIGNYY and CDR2 is EKD. This chain's CDR3 is CACDAVLILGDLPRSDKLIF. CDR3 in DNA: TGTGCCTGTGACGCCGTCCTAATACTGGGGGATCTCCCGCGCTCCGATAAACTCATCTTT.

This clone came up a few times. TCRdb lists the protein of a much larger clone for this DNA, which differs at residue 7, so this is likely a read error; the protein given here is translated from the DNA itself. The chain links TRDV2 to TRDJ1, with D tentatively TRDD2 (5 bases). This CDR3 region has 14 residues. Germline CDR1 GEAIGNYY, CDR2 EKD. Trimming stripped 3 bases from V and 5 bases from J, with 15 bases between. The CDR3 protein is CACDFLSTWDKLIF. In DNA form, the CDR3 reads TGTGCCTGTGACTTCCTGAGCACTTGGGATAAACTCATCTTT.

This clone was observed a few times. A far more abundant clone sits one base away, making this likely a read error. The V and J genes are TRDV2 and TRDJ1, with a weak D call TRDD3 (7 bases). V shed 5 bases and J shed 6 bases, with 45 bases lying between them. There are 23 residues in the CDR3. The germline V gene encodes CDR1 GEAIGNYY and CDR2 EKD. CDR3 nucleotides: TGTGCCTGTGTTCCCCACACCTTCCCCCGTACTGAGGGATACATTTCCCAAAAGTATAAACTCATCTTT. It yields the protein CACVPHTFPRTEGYISQKYKLIF.

Note on this clone: This DNA's translation differs at residue 7 from TCRdb's protein, which comes from a much larger clone; a read error is likely, and the protein shown is translated from the DNA. V gene TRDV1 combines with J gene TRDJ1; 7 bases align to TRDD3. Germline V gene data show CDR1 as TSWWSYY and CDR2 as QGS. The V gene end was trimmed by 2 bases and the J gene end by 0 bases; junction bases not matched to a gene: 21. CDR3 length: 21 residues. The CDR3 protein is CALGEDSTRGMEEAYTDKLIF. The CDR3 DNA reads as TGTGCTCTTGGGGAAGATTCTACTAGGGGGATGGAGGAGGCGTACACCGATAAACTCATCTTT.

By proportion, this clone is large. The sample contains more than one DNA sequence encoding this CDR3. The rearrangement joins TRDV1 to TRDJ1; no definite D call. Trimming shortened V by 1 base and J by 0 bases, and 18 bases separated the two germline ends. The CDR3 is 18 residues long. Germline values: CDR1 TSWWSYY, CDR2 QGS. The CDR3 reads CALGERCPPGHYTDKLIF. The CDR3 nucleotides read TGTGCTCTTGGGGAACGATGTCCCCCGGGCCATTACACCGATAAACTCATCTTT.

This clone was counted between two and nine times. A far larger clone is off by one base, so a read error is likely. The same CDR3 can be traced to other DNA sequences in this sample. V gene TRDV2 combines with J gene TRDJ1, with D unclear. This CDR3 region has 17 residues. CDR1 is GEAIGNYY, CDR2 EKD, per germline. The CDR3 region is CACDTVSAGSNSDKLIF. The CDR3, as DNA: TGTGCCTGTGACACCGTGAGCGCAGGATCCAATTCCGATAAACTTATCTTT.

As for this clone: With a far larger clone one base away, a read error is the likely cause. The identical CDR3 is also encoded by other nucleotide sequences in the sample. The CDR3 coding sequence is TGTGCTCTTGGGGTCTACTGCCCCCCTCCCTCCATTGATGAATACACCGATAAACTCATCTTT. It is translated as CALGVYCPPPSIDEYTDKLIF. The chain couples TRDV1 to TRDJ1; no firm D call. Germline V lookup: CDR1 TSWWSYY, CDR2 QGS. The CDR3 sequence is 21 residues long. V was trimmed by 4 bases and J by 0 bases, leaving 30 bases between them.

About this clone itself: Translating this DNA gives a protein that differs at residue 3 from the TCRdb one, which belongs to a much larger clone; a read error is likely, and the protein shown is this translation. The chain combines TRDV1 with TRDJ1, with 11 nucleotides matching TRDD3. This CDR3 region has 17 residues. The germline V gene encodes CDR1 TSWWSYY and CDR2 QGS. The CDR3 coding sequence is TGTGCTTTTGGGGAACTTCACTACTGGGGGATAAGTAACAAACTCATCTTT. It is translated as CAFGELHYWGISNKLIF.

This clone is categorized as large. Other DNA sequences in the same sample also yield this CDR3. The J gene is TRDJ1, the V gene TRDV1; 8 nucleotides line up with TRDD3. Trimming at V came to 4 bases and at J to 0 bases, leaving 7 bases not matched to a gene. The V gene's germline CDR1 is TSWWSYY and CDR2 QGS. This CDR3 is 16 amino acids long. The CDR3 bases are TGTGCTCTTGGGGCCTTACTGGGGGGGTACACCGATAAACTCATCTTT. It specifies CALGALLGGYTDKLIF.

CDR3: CALGERAPPFSVIWGIRWTDKLIF. CDR3 coding DNA: TGTGCTCTTGGGGAACGGGCCCCCCCCTTCTCTGTTATCTGGGGGATACGTTGGACCGATAAACTCATCTTT. The V call is TRDV1, the J call TRDJ1; TRDD3 matches 12 bases. Losses at the gene ends were 1 base for V and 2 bases for J; bases not matched to a gene: 26. Germline CDR1 reads TSWWSYY; CDR2 reads QGS. CDR3 size: 24 residues.

A few counts support this clone. A read error likely explains why the TCRdb protein, taken from a much larger clone, differs from this DNA's translation at residue 3; the protein shown is translated from the DNA. The chain is built from TRDV2 and TRDJ1; 9 positions match TRDD3. Germline V gene data show CDR1 as GEAIGNYY and CDR2 as EKD. The CDR3 length is 17 residues. The V and J ends lost 8 bases and 11 bases, in that order; junction bases with no gene match: 26. The CDR3 protein is CAYLVGGIPDVCFSLIF. DNA of the CDR3: TGTGCCTATCTCGTAGGGGGGATACCAGATGTATGTTTTAGTCTCATCTTT.

This clone is categorized as large. Other DNA sequences in this sample translate to the same CDR3. The J gene is TRDJ1, the V gene TRDV2; TRDD3 agrees at 8 bases. The trim removed 0 bases at V and 0 bases at J, leaving 11 bases unmatched. Germline V lookup: CDR1 GEAIGNYY, CDR2 EKD. The CDR3 spans 18 residues. The CDR3 DNA sequence: TGTGCCTGTGACACCGGTGTTTACTGGGGGTGGTACACCGATAAACTCATCTTT. It codes for CACDTGVYWGWYTDKLIF.

To note about this clone: The protein given by TCRdb reflects a much larger clone and differs at residue 14 from this DNA's translation, likely from a read error; the protein shown is the DNA's translation. The chain couples TRDV2 to TRDJ1; the match to TRDD3 covers 12 bases. CDR1 is GEAIGNYY, CDR2 EKD, per germline. The CDR3 loop spans 22 amino acids. The ends lost 4 bases at V and 0 bases at J; junction bases unmatched: 23. The DNA for the CDR3 is TGTGCCTGTGAGCCCCTCCTACTGGGGGATACACCCGACCGCTCGTACACCGATAAACTCATCTTT. It yields the protein CACEPLLLGDTPDRSYTDKLIF.